The next 4 T cell receptor beta chains were all read from a single sample in a study of blood T cell repertoires in COVID-19. TCRdb keeps only in-frame clones here, not all; method: immunoSEQ multiplex PCR. The profile shows fewer than 500,000 clones, about four fifths of them singletons. Sequenced sample: peripheral blood. All receptors derive from a human donor with acute or convalescent COVID-19. The donor label of this sample is uncertain.

The count of this clone is one. The chain recombines TRBV11-2 with TRBJ1-2, with 10 bases identical to TRBD1. The V segment lost 3 bases and the J segment 5 bases; nucleotides outside the gene matches: 6. The CDR3 contains 15 residues. Germline lookup yields CDR1 SGHAT and CDR2 FQNNGV. The CDR3 DNA follows: TGTGCCAGCAGCTTGTCGGGACAGGGGAGGTATGGCTACACCTTC. Its translation is CASSLSGQGRYGYTF.

This chain links TRBV6-5 with TRBJ2-7, with 7 bases lining up with TRBD2. From germline, CDR1 is MNHEY and CDR2 SVGAGI. J was trimmed by 6 bases and V by 2 bases; bases with no gene match: 4. This CDR3 spans 13 amino acids. CDR3 nucleotide sequence: TGTGCCAGCAGTTACGGGACTACAGGCGAGCAGTACTTC. It encodes CASSYGTTGEQYF.

Here the CDR3 DNA reads TGTGCCAGCTCACCACCGGGCGTGGGGACAGGGGTCAATGAGCAGTTCTTC. Translating gives CASSPPGVGTGVNEQFF. This chain links TRBV18 with TRBJ2-1; 10 bases are shared with TRBD1. With 0 bases clipped from V and 6 bases from J, the junction kept 8 bases outside the gene matches. The CDR3 totals 17 residues. CDR1 KGHSH and CDR2 LQKENI come from the germline V gene.

The J gene is TRBJ1-3, the V gene TRBV7-9; D unclear. V was shortened by 5 bases and J by 0 bases, with 14 bases between the two germline ends. CDR1 is SEHNR and CDR2 is FQNEAQ in the germline V gene (reference sequence). The CDR3 has 16 residues. As DNA, the CDR3 is TGTGCCAGCAGCCACCAGGATCCTCGCTCTGGAAACACCATATATTTT. Its translation: CASSHQDPRSGNTIYF.